The clone carrying this T cell receptor beta chain was observed many times. The data are from a study of T cells in Graves' hyperthyroidism and ophthalmopathy. There are 14 residues in the CDR3. Between the trimmed V and J ends, which lost 5 bases and 3 bases, there was a span of 13 bases. The germline V gene encodes CDR1 SGHTA and CDR2 FQGTGA. Amplified TCR beta CDR3 regions came from RNA transcripts. Primed by the HTBI set, a first-round RT-PCR was run on the TCR CDR3. In TCRdb, the multiplex PCR reads were re-called with MiXCR into one record per CDR3 protein. The sample shows about 340,000 distinct CDR3 sequences, roughly 23% of them seen only once. The study excluded patients with uncontrolled infection, other autoimmune disease, pregnancy or lactation. Clinical symptoms, serum thyroxine, TRAb, thyroid ultrasound and orbital computed tomography established diagnosis.

The V and J genes are TRBV7-3 and TRBJ2-5; D assignment may be TRBD1 or TRBD2 (7 bases each). The sequence derives from a woman aged 45-60 years with Graves' hyperthyroidism. Sequencing was performed on blood. The CDR3 reads CASSPGGVKETQYF. DNA of the CDR3: TGTGCCAGCAGCCCAGGGGGGGTGAAAGAGACCCAGTACTTC. Variable domain in full (rest from reference TRBV7-3 and TRBJ2-5): GAGVSQTPSNKVTEKGKYVELRCDPISGHTALYWYRQSLGQGPEFLIYFQGTGAADDSGLPNDRFFAVRPEGSVSTLKIQRTERGDSAVYLCASSPGGVKETQYFGPGTRLLVL.